The 6 T cell receptor beta chains below all came from one sample that was sequenced in a study of T cells after yellow fever vaccination. TCRdb ran MiXCR on the 5' RACE reads and lists one entry per CDR3 protein. The table includes roughly 250,000 distinct CDR3 sequences, roughly 13% detected once. The input for sequencing was CD4+ T cells sorted from PBMCs, taken 45 days after the yellow fever booster vaccination. These receptors came from a man between 25 and 39 years old who received the YFV17D yellow fever vaccine.

The chain links TRBV6-2 or TRBV6-3 to TRBJ2-2; D ambiguous. Trimming removed 5 bases at V and 0 bases at J, with 4 bases between. CDR1 and CDR2 (germline): MNHEY, SVGEGT. CDR3 length: 13 amino acids. The CDR3 loop reads CASSHANTGELFF. Written as DNA, the CDR3 is TGTGCCAGCAGTCACGCGAACACCGGGGAGCTGTTTTTT.

This clonotype has at least ten counts. This sequence joins TRBV20-1 and TRBJ2-3; 11 bases match TRBD2. There are 15 residues in the CDR3. Germline lookup yields CDR1 DFQATT and CDR2 SNEGSKA (reference sequence). V trimming: 5 bases; J trimming: 4 bases; junction bases outside the gene matches: 8. The CDR3 protein is CSASLAGGGADTQYF. The CDR3 DNA follows: TGCAGTGCTTCTTTAGCGGGAGGGGGGGCAGATACGCAGTATTTT.

This clonotype was detected a few times. The CDR3 nucleotides are TGCGCCAGCAGCTTGGGGATACCGCCCGATACGCAGTATTTT. It yields the protein CASSLGIPPDTQYF. The chain couples TRBV5-1 to TRBJ2-3; D not certain. CDR1 is SGHRS and CDR2 is YFSETQ in the germline V gene. The CDR3 consists of 14 residues. Trimming took 0 bases from V and 6 from J, leaving 11 bases between them.

The CDR3 nucleotides read TGCGCCAGCAGTGAGGCAGGGTCCCCCGGGGAGCTGTTTTTT. As protein: CASSEAGSPGELFF. The V gene is TRBV10-1, the J gene TRBJ2-2; D is perhaps TRBD1 (5 bases). The CDR3 runs 14 residues. Per germline, CDR1 WNHNN and CDR2 SYGVQD (reference sequence). V lost 2 bases and J 6 bases, leaving 10 bases between the germline ends.

This clonotype was found once. The V gene is TRBV12-3 or TRBV12-4, the J gene TRBJ2-1; the match to TRBD2 covers 12 bases. The junction had 3 bases not matched to a gene; V was cut back by 5 bases and J by 1 base. There are 16 residues in the CDR3. This chain's CDR3 is CASSPTSGSSYNEQFF. The DNA for the CDR3 is TGTGCCAGCAGTCCGACTAGCGGGAGTTCCTACAATGAGCAGTTCTTC.

This sequence joins TRBV6-2 or TRBV6-3 and TRBJ2-2; D is undetermined. The germline CDR1 and CDR2 sequences are MNHEY and SVGEGT. V shed 0 bases and J shed 5 bases, with 7 bases lying between them. The CDR3 is 14 residues long. The chain's CDR3 is CASSYSLVTGELFF. The CDR3 DNA sequence: TGTGCCAGCAGTTACTCTCTCGTTACCGGGGAGCTGTTTTTT.